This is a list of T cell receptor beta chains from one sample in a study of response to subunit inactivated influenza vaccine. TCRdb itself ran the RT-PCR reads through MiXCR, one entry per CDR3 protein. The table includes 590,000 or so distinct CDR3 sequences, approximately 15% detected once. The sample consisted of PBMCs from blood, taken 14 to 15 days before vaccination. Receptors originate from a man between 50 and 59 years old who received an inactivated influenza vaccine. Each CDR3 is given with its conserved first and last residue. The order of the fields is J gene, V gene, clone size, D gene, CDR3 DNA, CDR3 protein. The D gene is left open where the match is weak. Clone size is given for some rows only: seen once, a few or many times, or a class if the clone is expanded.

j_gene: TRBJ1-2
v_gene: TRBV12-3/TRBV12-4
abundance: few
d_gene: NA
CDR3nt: TGTGCCAGCAGCACAGGGTCGAACTATGGCTACACCTTC
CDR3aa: CASSTGSNYGYTF

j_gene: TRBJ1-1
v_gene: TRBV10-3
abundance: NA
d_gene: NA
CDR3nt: TGTGCCATCAGTGGGGACCGGTCGGGGGAAGCTTTCTTT
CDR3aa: CAISGDRSGEAFF

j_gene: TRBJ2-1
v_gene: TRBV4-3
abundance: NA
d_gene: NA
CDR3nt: TGCGCCAGCAGCCAAGATCGTCCCGACCAATTATACAATGAGCAGTTCTTC
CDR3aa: CASSQDRPDQLYNEQFF

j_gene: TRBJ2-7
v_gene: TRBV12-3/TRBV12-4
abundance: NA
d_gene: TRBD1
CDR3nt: TGTGCCAGCAGCAGGAGTAGGACAGGGGGCTCCTACGAGCAGTACTTC
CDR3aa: CASSRSRTGGSYEQYF

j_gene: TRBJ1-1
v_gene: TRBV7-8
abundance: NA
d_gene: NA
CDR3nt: TGTGCCAGCAGCTCGGACGGGAGAATGAACACTGAAGCTTTCTTT
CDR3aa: CASSSDGRMNTEAFF

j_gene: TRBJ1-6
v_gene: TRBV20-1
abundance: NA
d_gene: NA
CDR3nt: TGCAGTGCTAGAGTTGGGCAGGGCCCTAGTAATTCACCCCTCCACTTT
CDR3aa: CSARVGQGPSNSPLHF

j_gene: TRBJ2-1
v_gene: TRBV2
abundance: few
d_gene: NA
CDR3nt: TGTGCCAGCAACCCCTCCGTCGGCAATGAGCAGTTCTTC
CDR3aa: CASNPSVGNEQFF

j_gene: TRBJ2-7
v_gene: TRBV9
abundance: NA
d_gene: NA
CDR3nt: TGTGCCAGCAGCGCAGACCCGGGACTCGGGGAATACGAGCAGTACTTC
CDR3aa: CASSADPGLGEYEQYF

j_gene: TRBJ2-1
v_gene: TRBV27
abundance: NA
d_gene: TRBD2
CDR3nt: TGTGCCAGCAGTCGTACTAGCGGCCCCTCCTACAATGAGCAGTTCTTC
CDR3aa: CASSRTSGPSYNEQFF

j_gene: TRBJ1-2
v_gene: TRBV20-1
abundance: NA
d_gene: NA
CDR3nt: TGCAGTGCTAGAGATCCCAGCCGAACTAACTATGGCTACACCTTC
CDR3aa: CSARDPSRTNYGYTF

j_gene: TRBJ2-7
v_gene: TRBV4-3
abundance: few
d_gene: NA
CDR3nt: TGCGCCAGCAGCCAAAAGAGTCAGGGGAATTACGAGCAGTACTTC
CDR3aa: CASSQKSQGNYEQYF

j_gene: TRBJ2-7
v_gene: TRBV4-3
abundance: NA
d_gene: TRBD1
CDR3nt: TGCGCCAGCAGCCAAGACTTTTCAGGGGGCAAGGGGCAGTACTTC
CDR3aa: CASSQDFSGGKGQYF

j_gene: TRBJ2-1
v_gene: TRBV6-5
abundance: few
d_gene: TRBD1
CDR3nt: TGTGCCAGCAGTTTGACAGGGAAATACAATGAGCAGTTCTTC
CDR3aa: CASSLTGKYNEQFF

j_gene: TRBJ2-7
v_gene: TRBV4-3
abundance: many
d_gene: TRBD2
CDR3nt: TGCGCCAGCAGCCAGGGGCCTGGGCAGGGAGGGACCTACGAGCAGTACTTC
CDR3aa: CASSQGPGQGGTYEQYF

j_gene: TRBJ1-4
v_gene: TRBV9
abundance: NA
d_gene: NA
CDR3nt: TGTGCCAGCAGCGTAGAAGGGGCACCTAATGAAAAACTGTTTTTT
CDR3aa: CASSVEGAPNEKLFF

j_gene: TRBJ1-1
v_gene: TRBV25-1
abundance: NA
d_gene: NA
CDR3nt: TGTGCCAGCGGCGGACACCCCACTGAAGCTTTCTTT
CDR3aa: CASGGHPTEAFF

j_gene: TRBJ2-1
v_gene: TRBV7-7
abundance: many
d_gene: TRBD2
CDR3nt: TGTGCTAGCAGCCCATCCGGGACTAGCGCTTACAATGAGCAGTTCTTC
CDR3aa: CASSPSGTSAYNEQFF

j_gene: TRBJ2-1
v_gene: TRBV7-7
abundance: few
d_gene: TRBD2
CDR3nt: TGTGCCAGCAGAAAACTAGTGAGGGAGGGCCGGGATGAGCAGTTCTTC
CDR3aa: CASRKLVREGRDEQFF

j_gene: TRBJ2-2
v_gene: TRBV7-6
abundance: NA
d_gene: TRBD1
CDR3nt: TGTGCCAGCAGCTTAGAGGGGGCGCACACCGGGGAGCTGTTTTTT
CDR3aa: CASSLEGAHTGELFF

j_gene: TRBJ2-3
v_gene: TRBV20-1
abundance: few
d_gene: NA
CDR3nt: TGCAGTGCTAAGGGGGGTCGGGACAGCAAGGTGCAAGTAGATACGCAGTATTTT
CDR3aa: CSAKGGRDSKVQVDTQYF

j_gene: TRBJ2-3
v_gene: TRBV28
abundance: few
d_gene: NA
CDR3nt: TGTGCCAGCAGTTCCCTTATAACTGGAGATACGCAGTATTTT
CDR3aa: CASSSLITGDTQYF

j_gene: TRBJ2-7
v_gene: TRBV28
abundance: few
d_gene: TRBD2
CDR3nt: TGTGCCAGCAGTCCTCACGGGGGGGCTCGAACCTACGAGCAGTACTTC
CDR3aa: CASSPHGGARTYEQYF

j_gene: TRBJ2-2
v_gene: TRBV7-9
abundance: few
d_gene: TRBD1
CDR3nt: TGTGCCAGCAGCCGGACAGGGACCGACACCGGGGAGCTGTTTTTT
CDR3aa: CASSRTGTDTGELFF

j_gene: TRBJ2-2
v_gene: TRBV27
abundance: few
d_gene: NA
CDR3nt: TGTGCCAGCAGTTTTAGTATCGTTAAGGTGAACACCGGGGAGCTGTTTTTT
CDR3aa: CASSFSIVKVNTGELFF

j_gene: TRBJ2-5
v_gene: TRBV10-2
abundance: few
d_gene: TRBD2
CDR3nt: TGCGCCAGCAGTGCTGGAGGGCTAGCGGGGCCAGAGACCCAGTACTTC
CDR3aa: CASSAGGLAGPETQYF

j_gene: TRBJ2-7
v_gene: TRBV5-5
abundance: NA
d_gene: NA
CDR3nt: TGTGCCAGCAGCTTGGATATCGAGGCTAGCCGCTACGAGCAGTACTTC
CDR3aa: CASSLDIEASRYEQYF

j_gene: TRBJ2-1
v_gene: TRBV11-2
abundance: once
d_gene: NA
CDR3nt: TGTGCCAGCAGCTTAGCCTGGTCCAGCTCCTACAATGAGCAGCTCTTC
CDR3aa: CASSLAWSSSYNEQLF

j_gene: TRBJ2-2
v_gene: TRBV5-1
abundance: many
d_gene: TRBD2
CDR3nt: TGCGCCAGCAGCTTGGCACTCCGGACTAGCGGAACCGGGGAGCTGTTTTTT
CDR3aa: CASSLALRTSGTGELFF

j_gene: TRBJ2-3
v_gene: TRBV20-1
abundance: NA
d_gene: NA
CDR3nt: TGCAGTGCTAGAGAACGGCTAGCACCAGCTACGCAGTATTTT
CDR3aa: CSARERLAPATQYF

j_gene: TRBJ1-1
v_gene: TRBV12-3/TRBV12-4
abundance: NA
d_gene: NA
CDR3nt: TGTGCCAGCAGGAAGGGTTCGAACACTGAAGCTTTCTTT
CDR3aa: CASRKGSNTEAFF

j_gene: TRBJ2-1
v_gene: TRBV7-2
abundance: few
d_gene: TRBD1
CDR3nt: TGTGCCAGCAGTCCGGGACAGGGGGCCTATGAGCAGTTCTTC
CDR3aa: CASSPGQGAYEQFF

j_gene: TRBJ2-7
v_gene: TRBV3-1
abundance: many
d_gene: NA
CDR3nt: TGTGCCAGCAGCCAAGATCCGGCCTACGAGCAGTACTTC
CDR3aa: CASSQDPAYEQYF